The T cell receptor beta chain under discussion was sequenced for a study of vaccination effects on CD4 cells after COVID-19. On the study more broadly: Median timing of post-vaccine samples was 72 days after the second dose. Findings and caveats of the study: Cross-reaction with common cold coronaviruses was seen in only 1 of 255 vaccine-induced clones from healthy vaccinees.

This clone has a handful of counts. No antigen is known for it. Isolation of CD4+ T cells took place after less than 12 days of culture. Each participant received a vaccine that was either BNT162b2 or mRNA-1273, given as two doses. Profiled with immunoSEQ multiplex PCR; TCRdb holds only in-frame clones, not every one. The sample lists tens of thousands of clones, just under 75% occurring once. This receptor was taken from a human donor who received a COVID-19 vaccine. This specimen consisted of CD4+ T cells from PBMCs cultured without peptide, obtained after COVID-19 vaccination.

The CDR3 DNA sequence: TGTGCCAGCAGTAAGGGACAGGGGGATGTCAATGAGCAGTTCTTC. This encodes CASSKGQGDVNEQFF. The V and J genes are TRBV6-6 and TRBJ2-1; 11 nucleotides line up with TRBD1. Germline V gene lookup returns CDR1 MNHNY and CDR2 SVGAGI (reference sequence). Trimming took 5 bases from V and 6 from J; bases not matched to a gene: 6. The CDR3 is 15 residues long.